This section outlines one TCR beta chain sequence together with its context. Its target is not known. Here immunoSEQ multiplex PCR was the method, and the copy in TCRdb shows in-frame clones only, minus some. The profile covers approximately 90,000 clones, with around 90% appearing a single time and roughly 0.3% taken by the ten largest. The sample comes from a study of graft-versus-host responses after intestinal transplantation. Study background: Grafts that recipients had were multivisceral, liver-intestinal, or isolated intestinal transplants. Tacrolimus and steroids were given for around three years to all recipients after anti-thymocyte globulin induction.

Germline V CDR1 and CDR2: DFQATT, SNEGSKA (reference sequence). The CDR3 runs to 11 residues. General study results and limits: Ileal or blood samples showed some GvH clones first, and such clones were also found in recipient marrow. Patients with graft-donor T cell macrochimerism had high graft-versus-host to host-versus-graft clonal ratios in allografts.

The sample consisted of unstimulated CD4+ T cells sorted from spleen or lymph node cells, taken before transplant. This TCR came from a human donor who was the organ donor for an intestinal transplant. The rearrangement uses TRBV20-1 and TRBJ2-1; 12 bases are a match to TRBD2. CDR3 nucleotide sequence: TGCAGACTAGCGGGAGGAAATGAGCAGTTCTTC. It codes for CRLAGGNEQFF.